This T cell receptor (beta chain) was recovered during a study of blood T cells in healthy people across ages. PCR was performed a second time for about 7 to 11 cycles using a sample-barcoded 5' primer and a J-beta primer mix. MiXCR was run by TCRdb on the 5' RACE reads, yielding one entry per CDR3 protein. The table records 800,000 to 1,000,000 distinct CDR3 sequences, approximately 49% of them present only once. Study findings and constraints: In these data, TCR beta diversity tracked strongly with naive T cell percentage. There were more naive CD4+ cells and higher diversity in long-lived donors than in aged donors.

Comments on this clonotype: Its antigen is still unknown.

This TCR came from a man aged 25-45 years in good health. Sample: blood.

Here the CDR3 reads CASTPGQSNTEAFF. CDR3 sequence (DNA): TGTGCCAGCACCCCGGGACAATCGAACACTGAAGCTTTCTTT. The rearrangement links TRBV12-3 or TRBV12-4 to TRBJ1-1; D is perhaps TRBD1 (6 bases). CDR3 size: 14 residues. Trimming took off 7 bases at V and 1 base at J, with 13 bases between the two ends.